The 17 T cell receptor beta chains presented below share a single source sample, sequenced in a study of tumor-infiltrating lymphocytes in primary liver carcinoma. Making TCR beta cDNA involved approximately 0.5 ug total RNA and a constant-region primer. Researchers made the TCR beta libraries by running three nested multiplex PCR rounds with slightly modified ARM-PCR. Amplification in the first two PCR rounds was performed using TRBV1-TRBV30 forward primers and a C-beta reverse primer for about 10 cycles each. Each CDR3 protein is one row after TCRdb ran MiXCR on the multiplex PCR reads. The table records 190,000 or so distinct CDR3 sequences, approximately 65% of them present only once. Researchers drew blood RNA from unsorted whole blood and extracted germline DNA as well. The sample taken for sequencing was peripheral blood. Receptor source: a woman aged 55-70 years with primary liver carcinoma and hepatitis B virus infection.

With regard to this clonotype: A single base separates this from a much larger clone, so it may be a read error. This chain connects TRBV5-1 to TRBJ2-7, with 9 nucleotides matching TRBD2. CDR1 is SGHRS and CDR2 is YFSETQ in the germline V gene. CDR3 length: 15 amino acids. CDR3 amino acids: CASSALAGGPGEHYF. DNA of the CDR3: TGCGCCAGCAGCGCGTTGGCGGGAGGGCCGGGTGAGCATTACTTC.

The rearrangement joins TRBV4-1 to TRBJ1-1; 7 positions match TRBD1. The V segment lost 4 bases and the J segment 7 bases; nucleotides outside the gene matches: 6. The CDR3 is made up of 13 amino acids. CDR1 is MGHRA, CDR2 YSYEKL, per germline. The CDR3 DNA reads as TGCGCCAGCAGCCGAGCAGGGGGAATTGAAGCTTTCTTT. Amino acids: CASSRAGGIEAFF.

With regard to this clonotype: This sequence may be a read error, since a much larger clone differs from it by one base. This chain joins TRBV6-5 and TRBJ2-7; TRBD2 aligns across 7 bases. Germline V CDR1 and CDR2: MNHEY, SVGAGI. The CDR3 loop spans 14 amino acids. The CDR3 spells CTSRTGGRAGEQYF. The DNA of the CDR3 is TGTACCAGCAGAACAGGTGGGAGGGCCGGGGAGCAGTACTTC.

This clonotype was seen at least ten times. The rearrangement joins TRBV4-1 to TRBJ1-1; TRBD1 is a possible D gene (5 bases). Trimming left V 0 bases short and J 1 base short, with 15 bases between. Germline V CDR1 and CDR2: MGHRA, YSYEKL. The CDR3 has 17 residues. The CDR3 DNA follows: TGCGCCAGCAGCCAAGAGTGGCAGGGTTCAGGGAACACTGAAGCTTTCTTT. Its protein is CASSQEWQGSGNTEAFF.

V usage is TRBV6-5 and J usage is TRBJ2-3; 10 bases are shared with TRBD1. The V gene's germline CDR1 is MNHEY and CDR2 SVGAGI. The CDR3 loop spans 15 amino acids. Trimming took 2 bases from V and 6 from J; bases not matched to a gene: 5. Here the CDR3 reads CASSYVGQGGDTQYF. CDR3 nucleotides: TGTGCCAGCAGTTACGTCGGACAGGGGGGGGATACGCAGTATTTT.

This chain links TRBV20-1 with TRBJ1-6; TRBD1 might be the D (6 bases). Germline CDR1 and CDR2: DFQATT and SNEGSKA (reference sequence). The CDR3 length is 15 residues. Trimming shortened V by 6 bases and J by 7 bases, and 19 bases separated the two germline ends. The CDR3 DNA reads as TGCAGTGCCCGCGGAGGAGGGGGTGGGAATTCACCCCTCCACTTT. It specifies CSARGGGGGNSPLHF.

The V and J genes are TRBV7-3 and TRBJ2-1, with D perhaps matching TRBD2 (6 bases). V dropped 4 bases and J dropped 11 bases, with 18 bases sitting between them. This CDR3 has 14 residues. Looked up from germline, CDR1 is SGHTA and CDR2 is FQGTGA. CDR3 coding DNA: TGTGCCAGCAGCTCGAGCCATAGCGGCGGACAGCAGTTCTTC. Residues: CASSSSHSGGQQFF.

With regard to this clonotype: One end of the junction is discordant with germline, which a read error may explain. This chain links TRBV11-1 with TRBJ1-1, with unresolved D. From germline, CDR1 is SGHAT and CDR2 FQDESV (reference sequence). The CDR3 length is 13 residues. The CDR3 region is CVSSLLPDTEAFF. CDR3 nucleotides: TGTGTCAGCAGCTTACTGCCGGACACTGAAGCTTTCTTT.

This rearrangement joins TRBV20-1 to TRBJ2-3; 7 bases are a match to TRBD1. The germline CDR1 and CDR2 sequences are DFQATT and SNEGSKA (reference sequence). The junction had 8 bases not matched to a gene; V was cut back by 5 bases and J by 3 bases. There are 14 residues in the CDR3. CDR3 region: CSAVHRGRTDTQYF. The CDR3 DNA reads TGCAGTGCTGTCCACAGGGGTAGGACAGATACGCAGTATTTT.

With respect to this clonotype: This CDR3 fails to terminate in the conserved phenylalanine or tryptophan, so it likely reflects a read error. This chain uses TRBV7-9 with TRBJ2-2, with 8 bases matching TRBD2. The V and J ends lost 5 bases and 5 bases, in that order; junction bases with no gene match: 7. Germline values: CDR1 SEHNR, CDR2 FQNEAQ (reference sequence). CDR3 size: 15 residues. CDR3 sequence reads: CASSQSGSRTGELFY. CDR3 sequence (DNA): TGTGCCAGCAGCCAGAGCGGGAGTCGTACCGGGGAGCTGTTTTAT.

V is TRBV20-1 and J is TRBJ1-1, with 8 nucleotides matching TRBD1. V was pared by 5 bases and J by 11 bases, with 22 bases of the junction left unmatched. The V gene's germline CDR1 is DFQATT and CDR2 SNEGSKA (reference sequence). CDR3 size: 16 residues. In DNA form, the CDR3 reads TGCAGTGCTGGATCCGAGACAGGGGCCGTATCGAATGAGGCTTTCTTT. Its protein product is CSAGSETGAVSNEAFF.

The gene calls are TRBV11-2 and TRBJ2-7; 8 bases are shared with TRBD2. Per the germline V gene, CDR1 is SGHAT and CDR2 is FQNNGV. V was clipped by 4 bases and J by 1 base; unmatched bases: 18. This CDR3 has 19 amino acids. The CDR3 spells CASSYGGRTRIFWSYEQYF. CDR3 bases: TGTGCCAGCAGCTACGGCGGGAGGACCCGGATATTTTGGTCCTACGAGCAGTACTTC.

Worth noting for this clonotype: The junction does not match germline at one end; this may be a read error. This rearrangement joins TRBV6-2 or TRBV6-3 to TRBJ1-1; D is possibly TRBD1 (5 bases). Germline V lookup: CDR1 MNHEY, CDR2 SVGEGT. The CDR3 is 13 amino acids. The DNA for the CDR3 is TGTGCCAACAGTCAGACAGCGAACACTGAAGCTTTCTTT. Translation: CANSQTANTEAFF.

This clonotype has just one count. At one end, the junction sequence differs from germline, possibly due to a read error. The J gene is TRBJ1-1, the V gene TRBV11-2; D is unresolved. CDR3 size: 13 residues. Germline loops: CDR1 SGHAT, CDR2 FQNNGV. The CDR3, as DNA: TGTGCCAGCAGCTACGACTTGAACACTGGAGCTTTCTTT. Translating it yields CASSYDLNTGAFF.

About this clonotype: Given a much more abundant clone one base away, this may be a read error. This rearrangement joins TRBV14 to TRBJ2-7, with TRBD1 matching 7 bases. The germline CDR1 and CDR2 sequences are SGHDN and FVKESK. CDR3 length: 13 residues. CDR3 amino acids: CASSETGRYEQCF. CDR3 nucleotide sequence: TGTGCCAGCAGTGAGACAGGGCGCTACGAGCAGTGCTTC.

Notes on this clonotype: A much larger clone differs by one base, so this may be a read error. The conserved phenylalanine or tryptophan is not found at the CDR3 terminus, so this likely reflects a read error. The V and J genes are TRBV10-3 and TRBJ2-3; the match to TRBD2 covers 9 bases. V shed 7 bases, J shed 2 bases, and the junction held 7 bases outside the gene matches. The CDR3 is 15 residues long. Germline CDR1 ENHRY, CDR2 SYGVKD. DNA for the CDR3: TGTGCCATCAAGCCGGGACTAGCCCACACAGATACGCAGTATTCT. This sequence encodes CAIKPGLAHTDTQYS.

On this clonotype: This could be a read error, since a much larger clone is one nucleotide away. The missing conserved phenylalanine or tryptophan at the end of this CDR3 makes a read error likely. The chain links TRBV6-5 to TRBJ1-4, with a possible D match to TRBD1 (5 bases). The CDR3 loop spans 14 amino acids. The V end lost 4 bases, the J end lost 7 bases, and 13 bases lay between the germline ends. Germline-derived CDR1 and CDR2 are MNHEY and SVGAGI. The CDR3 DNA reads as TGTGCCAGCAGTTGGGGCTCAGCGAGTGAAAAACTGTTTCTT. Encoded protein: CASSWGSASEKLFL.